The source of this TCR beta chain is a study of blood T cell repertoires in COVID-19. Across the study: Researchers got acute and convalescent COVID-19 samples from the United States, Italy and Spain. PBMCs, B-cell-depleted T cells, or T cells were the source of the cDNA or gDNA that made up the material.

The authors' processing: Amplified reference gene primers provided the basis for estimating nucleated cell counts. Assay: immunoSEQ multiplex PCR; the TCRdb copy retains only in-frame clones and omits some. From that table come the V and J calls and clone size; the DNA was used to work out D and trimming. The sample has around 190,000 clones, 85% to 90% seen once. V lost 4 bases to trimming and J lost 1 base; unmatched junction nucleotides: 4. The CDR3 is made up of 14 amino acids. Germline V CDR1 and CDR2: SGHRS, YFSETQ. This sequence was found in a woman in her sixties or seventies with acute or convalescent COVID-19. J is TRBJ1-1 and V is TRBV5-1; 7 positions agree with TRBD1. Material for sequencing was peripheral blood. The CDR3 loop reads CASSPRDRNTEAFF. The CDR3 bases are TGCGCCAGCAGCCCACGGGACAGGAACACTGAAGCTTTCTTT.